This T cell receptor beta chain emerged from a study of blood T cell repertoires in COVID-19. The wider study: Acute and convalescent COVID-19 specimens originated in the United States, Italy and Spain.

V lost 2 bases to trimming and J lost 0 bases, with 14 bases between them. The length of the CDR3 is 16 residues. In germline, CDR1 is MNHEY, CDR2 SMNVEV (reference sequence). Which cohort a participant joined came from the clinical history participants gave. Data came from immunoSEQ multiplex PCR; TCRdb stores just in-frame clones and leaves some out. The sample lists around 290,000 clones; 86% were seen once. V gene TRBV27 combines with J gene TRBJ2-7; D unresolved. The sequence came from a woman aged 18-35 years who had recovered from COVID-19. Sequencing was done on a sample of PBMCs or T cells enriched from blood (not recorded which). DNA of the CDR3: TGTGCCAGCAGTTTACGGAGAAGTGTGAGCTCCTACGAGCAGTACTTC. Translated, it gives CASSLRRSVSSYEQYF.